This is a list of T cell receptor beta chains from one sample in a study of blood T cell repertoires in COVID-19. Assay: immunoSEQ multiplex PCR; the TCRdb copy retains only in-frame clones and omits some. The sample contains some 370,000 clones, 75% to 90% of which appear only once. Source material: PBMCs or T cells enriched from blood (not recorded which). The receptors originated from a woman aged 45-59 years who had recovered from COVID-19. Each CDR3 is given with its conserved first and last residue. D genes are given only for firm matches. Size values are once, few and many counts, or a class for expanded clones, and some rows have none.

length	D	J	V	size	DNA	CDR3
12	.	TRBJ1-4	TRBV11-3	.	TGTGCCAGCAGCCCAGGGAATGAAAAACTGTTTTTT	CASSPGNEKLFF
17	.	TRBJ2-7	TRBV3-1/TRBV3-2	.	TGTGCCAGCAGCCAAGATCAGAGTGGGGGGAATAGGTACGAGCAGTACTTC	CASSQDQSGGNRYEQYF
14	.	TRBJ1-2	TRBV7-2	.	TGTGCCAGCAGCTTAGGAGGAGGGAACTATGGCTACACCTTC	CASSLGGGNYGYTF
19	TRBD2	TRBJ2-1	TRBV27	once	TGTGCCAGCAGCCGGCCCCGGGACACACCGGGACTAGGCTACAATGAGCAGTTCTTC	CASSRPRDTPGLGYNEQFF
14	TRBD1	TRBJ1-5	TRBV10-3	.	TGTGCCATCAGTGCACAGGGGGCGCAACAGCCCCAGCATTTT	CAISAQGAQQPQHF
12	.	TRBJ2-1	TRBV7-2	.	TGTGCCAGCACCTCCTCCAAGCTGGAGCAGTTCTTC	CASTSSKLEQFF
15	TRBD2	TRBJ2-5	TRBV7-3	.	TGTGCCAGCAGCTTATCAACTAGCGGACAAGAGACCCAGTACTTC	CASSLSTSGQETQYF
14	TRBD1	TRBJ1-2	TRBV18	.	TGTGCCAGCTCACCACAGGACAGGGTCTATGGCTACACCTTC	CASSPQDRVYGYTF
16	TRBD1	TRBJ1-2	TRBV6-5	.	TGTGCCAGCAGTTACCGCGGGACAGGTGTTAACTATGGCTACACCTTC	CASSYRGTGVNYGYTF
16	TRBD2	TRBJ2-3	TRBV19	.	TGTGCCAGCCAGGGACTAGCGGGAGAAAGCACAGATACGCAGTATTTT	CASQGLAGESTDTQYF
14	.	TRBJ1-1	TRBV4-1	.	TGCGCCAGCAGCCAAGATCCGCGGAACACTGAAGCTTTCTTT	CASSQDPRNTEAFF
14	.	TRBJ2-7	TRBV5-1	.	TGCGCCAGCAGCCCGGAGGACCGCTCCCACGAGCAGTACTTC	CASSPEDRSHEQYF
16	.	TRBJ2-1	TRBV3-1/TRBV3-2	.	TGTGCCAGCAGCCAAGAAATTACCGGGACCTACAATGAGCAGTTCTTC	CASSQEITGTYNEQFF
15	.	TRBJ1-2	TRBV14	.	TGTGCCAGCAGCGAAGTGGGACACAAAAGCGATGGCTACACCTTC	CASSEVGHKSDGYTF
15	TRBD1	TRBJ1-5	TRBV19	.	TGTGCCAGTAGTAGAGACAGGGTGGAGAATCAGCCCCAGCATTTT	CASSRDRVENQPQHF
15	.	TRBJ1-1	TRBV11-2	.	TGTGCCAGCAGCCGGGTGGGGGGGGCTTCCACTGAAGCTTTCTTT	CASSRVGGASTEAFF
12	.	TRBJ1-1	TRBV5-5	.	TGTGCCAGCAAAACGGCGGGGGACGGAGCTTTCTTT	CASKTAGDGAFF
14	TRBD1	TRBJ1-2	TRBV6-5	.	TGTGCCAGCAGTTACGACAGGGGGTACTATGGCTACACCTTC	CASSYDRGYYGYTF
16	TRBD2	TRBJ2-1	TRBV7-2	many	TGTGCCAGCAGCCTACGAGGCGGGAGGGCCGCACAGGAGCAGTTCTTC	CASSLRGGRAAQEQFF
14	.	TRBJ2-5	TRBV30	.	TGTGCCTGGAGTGGTGGTAGCGCCCAAGAGACCCAGTACTTC	CAWSGGSAQETQYF
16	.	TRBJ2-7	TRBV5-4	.	TGTGCCAGCACCTCTCGTATAACACAGGGAAATCTAGTGCAGTACTTC	CASTSRITQGNLVQYF
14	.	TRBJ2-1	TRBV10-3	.	TGTGCCATCAGTGAGGCTAGCGAAACCAATGAGCAGTTCTTC	CAISEASETNEQFF
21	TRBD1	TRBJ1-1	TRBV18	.	TGTGCCAGCTCACCATTGGCCTTGTTGATAGAGGGGGCGCAGCTGGGCACTGAAGCTTTCTTT	CASSPLALLIEGAQLGTEAFF
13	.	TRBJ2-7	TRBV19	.	TGTGCCAGTAGCCGGACTTATTCCTACGAGCAGTACTTC	CASSRTYSYEQYF
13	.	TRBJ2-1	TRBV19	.	TGTGCCAGTAGTTGGGCACCGTACAATGAGCAGTTCTTC	CASSWAPYNEQFF
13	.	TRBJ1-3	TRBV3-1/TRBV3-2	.	TGTGCCAGCAGCCAAGAGGCGGGAAGCACCATATATTTT	CASSQEAGSTIYF
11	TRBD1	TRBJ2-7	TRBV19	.	TGTGCCAGTGGGACAGGTCTCGAGCAGTACTTC	CASGTGLEQYF
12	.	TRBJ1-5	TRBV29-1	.	TGCAGCGTTGGTGGGGGGAATCAGCCCCAGCATTTT	CSVGGGNQPQHF
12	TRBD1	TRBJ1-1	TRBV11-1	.	TGTGCCAGCAGCCCGACAGGGATTGAAGCTTTCTTT	CASSPTGIEAFF
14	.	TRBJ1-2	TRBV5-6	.	TGTGCCAGCAGCTTGCCACCAGACTACAATGGCTACACCTTC	CASSLPPDYNGYTF
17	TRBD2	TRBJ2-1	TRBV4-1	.	TGCGCCAGCAGCTTAACCCTTCTAGCGGGGGTTTACAATGAGCAGTTCTTC	CASSLTLLAGVYNEQFF
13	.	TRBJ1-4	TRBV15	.	TGTGCCACCAGCATAGAGCTACCGAAAGAACTGTTTTTT	CATSIELPKELFF